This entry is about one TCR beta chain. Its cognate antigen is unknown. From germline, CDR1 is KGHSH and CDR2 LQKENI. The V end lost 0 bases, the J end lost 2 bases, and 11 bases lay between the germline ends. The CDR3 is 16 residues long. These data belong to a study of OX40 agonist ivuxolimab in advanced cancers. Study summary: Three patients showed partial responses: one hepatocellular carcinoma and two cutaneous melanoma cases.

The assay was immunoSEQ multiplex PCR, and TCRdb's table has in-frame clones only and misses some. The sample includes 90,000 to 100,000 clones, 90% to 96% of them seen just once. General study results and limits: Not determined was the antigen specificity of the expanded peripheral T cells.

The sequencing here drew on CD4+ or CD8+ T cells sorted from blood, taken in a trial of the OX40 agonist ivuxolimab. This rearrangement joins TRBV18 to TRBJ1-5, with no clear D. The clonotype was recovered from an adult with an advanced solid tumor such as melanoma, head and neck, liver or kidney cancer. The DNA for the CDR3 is TGTGCCAGCTCACCACCGAGCGTCAGTGGCAATCAGCCCCAGCATTTT. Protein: CASSPPSVSGNQPQHF.